The T cell receptor (beta chain) described here comes from a study of identical twins. This clonotype was counted between two and nine times. Its specificity is unknown. A single record per CDR3 protein comes from TCRdb applying MiXCR to the 5' RACE reads. The repertoire has 400,000 to 550,000 distinct CDR3 sequences, 20% to 25% of them found once; the top ten carry roughly 3%. Study-level results: Instead of following the same donors, the conclusions were based on cross-sectional statistical analysis.

V was trimmed by 6 bases and J by 10 bases, leaving 19 bases between them. CDR1 and CDR2 (germline): DFQATT, SNEGSKA (reference sequence). This CDR3 region has 13 residues. The same sample was also used in a study of T cells expressing NK-cell markers. That publication notes: Underlying the TCR beta repertoires were sorted CD3+CD56+NKG2C+, CD3+CD56+NKG2C- and CD3+CD56-NKG2C+ T cells.

This clonotype originated in a woman aged 18-35 years in good health. Material: CD4+ T cells sorted from blood. The rearrangement joins TRBV20-1 to TRBJ2-1; maybe TRBD2 (6 bases). The chain's CDR3 is CSATGAGLREQFF. The CDR3 bases are TGCAGTGCAACTGGAGCGGGCCTCAGGGAGCAGTTCTTC.